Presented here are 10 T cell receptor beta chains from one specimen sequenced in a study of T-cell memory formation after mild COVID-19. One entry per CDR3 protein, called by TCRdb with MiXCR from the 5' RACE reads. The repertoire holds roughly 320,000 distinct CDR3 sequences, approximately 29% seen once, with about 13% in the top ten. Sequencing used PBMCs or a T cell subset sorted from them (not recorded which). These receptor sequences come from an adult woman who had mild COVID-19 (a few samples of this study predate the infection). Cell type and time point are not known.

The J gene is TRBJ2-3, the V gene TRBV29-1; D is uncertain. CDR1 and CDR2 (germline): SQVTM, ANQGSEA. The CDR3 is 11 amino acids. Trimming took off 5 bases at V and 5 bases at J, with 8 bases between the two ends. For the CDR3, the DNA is TGCAGCGTTTCCATTGGAGATACGCAGTATTTT. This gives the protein CSVSIGDTQYF.

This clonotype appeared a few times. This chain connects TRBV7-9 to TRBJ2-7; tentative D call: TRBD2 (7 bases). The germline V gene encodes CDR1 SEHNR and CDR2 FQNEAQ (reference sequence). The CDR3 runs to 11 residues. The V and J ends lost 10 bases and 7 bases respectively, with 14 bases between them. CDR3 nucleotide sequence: TGTGCCATTGCGAAGGGGGGGGAGCAGTACTTC. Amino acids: CAIAKGGEQYF.

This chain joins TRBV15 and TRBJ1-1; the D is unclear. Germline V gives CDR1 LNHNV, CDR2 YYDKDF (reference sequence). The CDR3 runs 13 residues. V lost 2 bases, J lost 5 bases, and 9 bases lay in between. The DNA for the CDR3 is TGTGCCACCAGCAGACGTAGAGGGACTGAAGCTTTCTTT. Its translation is CATSRRRGTEAFF.

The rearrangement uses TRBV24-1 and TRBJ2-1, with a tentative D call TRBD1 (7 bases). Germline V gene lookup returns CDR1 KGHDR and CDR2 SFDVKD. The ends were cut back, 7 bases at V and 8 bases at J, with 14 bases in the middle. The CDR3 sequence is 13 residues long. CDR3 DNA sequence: TGTGCCACCAGCGCAACAGGGGAGGATGAGCAGTTCTTC. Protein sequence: CATSATGEDEQFF.

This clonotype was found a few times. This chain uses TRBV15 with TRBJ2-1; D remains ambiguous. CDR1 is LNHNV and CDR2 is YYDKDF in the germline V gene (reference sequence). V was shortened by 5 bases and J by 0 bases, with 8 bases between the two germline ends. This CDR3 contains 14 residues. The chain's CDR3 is CATSARSSYNEQFF. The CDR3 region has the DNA TGTGCCACCAGCGCCCGGAGCTCCTACAATGAGCAGTTCTTC.

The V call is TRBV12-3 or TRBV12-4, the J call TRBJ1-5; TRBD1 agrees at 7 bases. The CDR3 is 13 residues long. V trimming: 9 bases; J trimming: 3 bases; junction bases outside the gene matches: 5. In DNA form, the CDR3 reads TGTGCCAGTCAGGGGGGCCCCAATCAGCCCCAGCATTTT. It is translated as CASQGGPNQPQHF.

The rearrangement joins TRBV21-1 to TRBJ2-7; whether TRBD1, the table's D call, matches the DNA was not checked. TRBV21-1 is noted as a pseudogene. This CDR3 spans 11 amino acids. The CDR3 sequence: CASSPSGEQYF. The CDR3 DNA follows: TGTGCCAGCAGCCCATCGGGAGAGCAGTACTTC.

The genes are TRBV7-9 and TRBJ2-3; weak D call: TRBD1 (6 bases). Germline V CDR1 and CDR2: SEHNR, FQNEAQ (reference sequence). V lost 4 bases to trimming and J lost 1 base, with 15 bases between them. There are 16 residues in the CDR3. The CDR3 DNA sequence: TGTGCCAGCAGCTCCAGGGGCACAGTACGCACAGATACGCAGTATTTT. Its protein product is CASSSRGTVRTDTQYF.

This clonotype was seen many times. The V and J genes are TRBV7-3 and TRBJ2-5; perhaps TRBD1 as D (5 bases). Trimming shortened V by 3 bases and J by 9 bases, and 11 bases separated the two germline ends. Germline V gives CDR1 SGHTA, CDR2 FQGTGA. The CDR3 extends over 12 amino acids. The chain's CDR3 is CASSFSGKPQYF. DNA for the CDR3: TGTGCCAGCAGCTTCTCAGGGAAGCCCCAGTACTTC.

DNA for the CDR3: TGCAGTGCTAGTATTCAGGGGAGGGGGGACAATCAGCCCCAGCATTTT. Translation gives CSASIQGRGDNQPQHF. The genes are TRBV20-1 and TRBJ1-5; possible D gene TRBD1, 6 bases. CDR3 length: 16 amino acids. CDR1 and CDR2 (germline): DFQATT, SNEGSKA (reference sequence). V lost 3 bases and J 3 bases, leaving 18 bases between the germline ends.